The 28 T cell receptor beta chains below all came from one sample that was sequenced in a study of T cell responses to AZD1222 COVID-19 vaccine. TCRdb's table, derived via immunoSEQ multiplex PCR, lists solely in-frame clones and lacks some. The repertoire consists of about 130,000 clones, with around 90% occurring once and the leading ten covering approximately 3%. The starting material was peripheral blood, obtained on day 0 of AZD1222 vaccination. Receptors were obtained from an adult in good health.

This clone was recorded once. The genes are TRBV4-1 and TRBJ1-2, with a weak D call TRBD1 (5 bases). The ends were cut back, 4 bases at V and 4 bases at J, with 19 bases in the middle. The CDR3 totals 16 residues. Looked up from germline, CDR1 is MGHRA and CDR2 is YSYEKL. CDR3 loop: CASSPYEEGTRYGYTF. Here the CDR3 DNA reads TGCGCCAGCAGCCCTTACGAGGAGGGGACTCGCTATGGCTACACCTTC.

The CDR3 bases are TGTGCCAGCTCACGGCTAAATAGCAATCAGCCCCAGCATTTT. It codes for CASSRLNSNQPQHF. V is TRBV18 and J is TRBJ1-5; D is uncertain. The CDR3 length is 14 residues. Trimming removed 4 bases from V and 0 bases from J, with 7 bases in between. In germline, CDR1 is KGHSH, CDR2 LQKENI.

The rearrangement uses TRBV28 and TRBJ1-4; 9 nucleotides match TRBD1. This CDR3 has 14 amino acids. Trimming cost V 5 bases and J 7 bases; bases outside gene matches: 5. CDR1 and CDR2 from the germline V gene are MDHEN and SYDVKM. This chain's CDR3 is CASSLQGAREKLFF. CDR3 coding DNA: TGTGCCAGCAGTCTACAGGGGGCTCGTGAAAAACTGTTTTTT.

The sample holds one count of this clone. In nucleotides, the CDR3 is TGTGCCAGCAGCCCGTGGGACGGAGTCTATGGCTACACCTTC. Its protein is CASSPWDGVYGYTF. This chain joins TRBV9 and TRBJ1-2; weak D call: TRBD1 (5 bases). V dropped 4 bases and J dropped 4 bases, with 14 bases sitting between them. Per the germline V gene, CDR1 is SGDLS and CDR2 is YYNGEE. The CDR3 consists of 14 residues.

This clone came up once. The V and J genes are TRBV18 and TRBJ1-4; possible D gene TRBD1, 5 bases. The CDR3 covers 15 residues. The V and J ends lost 4 bases and 6 bases respectively, with 15 bases between them. Germline CDR1 KGHSH, CDR2 LQKENI. CDR3 bases: TGTGCCAGCTCACTCTCGACAGCATTTGATGAAAAACTGTTTTTT. Residues: CASSLSTAFDEKLFF.

This chain connects TRBV29-1 to TRBJ2-3; D remains ambiguous. CDR3 length: 13 amino acids. The germline CDR1 and CDR2 sequences are SQVTM and ANQGSEA. V was pared by 0 bases and J by 3 bases, with 7 bases between. The CDR3 DNA follows: TGCAGCGTTGAAGAAGCTTCTACAGATACGCAGTATTTT. Its translation: CSVEEASTDTQYF.

This clone was detected only a few times. The chain links TRBV27 to TRBJ2-7; D remains ambiguous. The germline V gene has CDR1 MNHEY and CDR2 SMNVEV (reference sequence). V lost 6 bases and J lost 1, with 22 bases in between. The CDR3 totals 17 residues. CDR3 DNA: TGTGCCAGCAGCGACCCGAGGACGGGCACACCGTCCTACGAGCAGTACTTC. It is translated as CASSDPRTGTPSYEQYF.

This clone was seen a single time. V usage is TRBV29-1 and J usage is TRBJ1-1, with a tentative D call TRBD1 (6 bases). Per germline, CDR1 SQVTM and CDR2 ANQGSEA. V was pared by 6 bases and J by 1 base, with 12 bases between. This CDR3 contains 13 residues. This CDR3 reads CSVAGVSNTEAFF. CDR3 nucleotides: TGCAGCGTAGCAGGGGTTTCGAACACTGAAGCTTTCTTT.

The chain employs TRBV7-3 and TRBJ2-2, with D possibly being TRBD2 (5 bases). This CDR3 contains 17 residues. With 5 bases removed from V and 2 bases from J, the gap between germline ends came to 18 bases. Germline lookup yields CDR1 SGHTA and CDR2 FQGTGA. The CDR3 loop reads CASSRRYRGTNTGELFF. The CDR3 DNA reads TGTGCCAGCAGCCGGCGATATCGGGGAACCAACACCGGGGAGCTGTTTTTT.

V gene TRBV14 combines with J gene TRBJ1-2; possible D gene TRBD1, 5 bases. Germline-derived CDR1 and CDR2 are SGHDN and FVKESK. The CDR3 sequence is 13 residues long. Trimming removed 4 bases at V and 9 bases at J, with 15 bases between. CDR3 region: CASSLGPPLSYTF. CDR3 bases: TGTGCCAGCAGCCTGGGACCCCCTTTGAGCTACACCTTC.

The V gene is TRBV5-6, the J gene TRBJ2-1; the match to TRBD2 covers 8 bases. Germline CDR1 is SGHDT and CDR2 is YYEEEE. Trimming took 1 base from V and 4 from J; bases not matched to a gene: 10. This CDR3 contains 17 residues. The CDR3 reads CASSLWASGPWYNEQFF. The CDR3 DNA is TGTGCCAGCAGCTTGTGGGCTAGCGGGCCATGGTACAATGAGCAGTTCTTC.

The chain is built from TRBV18 and TRBJ1-1, with D hard to call. Germline CDR1 reads KGHSH; CDR2 reads LQKENI. Trimming removed 3 bases from V and 5 bases from J, with 7 bases in between. The CDR3 consists of 12 residues. Written as DNA, the CDR3 is TGTGCCAGCTCACCTGCAGGTACTGAAGCTTTCTTT. This translates into CASSPAGTEAFF.

V gene TRBV5-1 combines with J gene TRBJ1-6; 9 positions match TRBD1. Germline CDR1 is SGHRS and CDR2 is YFSETQ. The ends lost 0 bases at V and 10 bases at J; junction bases unmatched: 8. The CDR3 covers 16 residues. CDR3 amino acids: CASSLAPDRGGSPLHF. In nucleotides, the CDR3 is TGCGCCAGCAGCTTGGCACCGGACAGGGGTGGCTCACCCCTCCACTTT.

The chain recombines TRBV19 with TRBJ2-1, with D perhaps TRBD2 (5 bases). Per germline, CDR1 LNHDA and CDR2 SQIVND (reference sequence). The CDR3 contains 12 residues. Trimming removed 4 bases from V and 7 bases from J, with 8 bases in between. The CDR3: CASSTSGNEQFF. The CDR3 nucleotides are TGTGCCAGTAGTACCAGCGGAAATGAGCAGTTCTTC.

This clone was seen a handful of times. J is TRBJ1-5 and V is TRBV5-4, with TRBD1 matching 7 bases. The V gene end was trimmed by 7 bases and the J gene end by 6 bases; junction bases not matched to a gene: 1. The germline V gene encodes CDR1 SGHNT and CDR2 YYREEE (reference sequence). The CDR3 has 11 amino acids. The CDR3 protein is CASQGVQPQHF. The CDR3 bases are TGTGCCAGCCAGGGGGTTCAGCCCCAGCATTTT.

The rearrangement uses TRBV10-1 and TRBJ2-7; D call uncertain. Between the trimmed V and J ends, which lost 2 bases and 4 bases, there was a span of 12 bases. The CDR3 extends over 14 amino acids. CDR1 is WNHNN, CDR2 SYGVQD, per germline (reference sequence). The CDR3 DNA reads as TGCGCCAGCAGTGAGGAGACTCGTCCGTACGAGCAGTACTTC. As protein: CASSEETRPYEQYF.

The chain links TRBV23-1 to TRBJ2-7; D is unclear. TRBV23-1 is an open reading frame whose function is uncertain. V lost 4 bases and J lost 6, with 4 bases in between. This CDR3 region has 10 residues. CDR3 in DNA: TGCGCCAGCAGTCGGGGCGAGCAGTACTTC. This sequence encodes CASSRGEQYF.

The chain recombines TRBV5-1 with TRBJ2-7; TRBD1 is a possible D gene (6 bases). Per the germline V gene, CDR1 is SGHRS and CDR2 is YFSETQ. The CDR3 extends over 15 amino acids. V was cut by 7 bases and J by 3 bases, with 20 bases left in between. DNA for the CDR3: TGCGCCAGCCGCCCGAGTGGGACAAGTTTCTACGAGCAGTACTTC. Its protein product is CASRPSGTSFYEQYF.

V gene TRBV5-1 combines with J gene TRBJ2-7, with 7 bases identical to TRBD2. CDR1 is SGHRS, CDR2 YFSETQ, per germline. The CDR3 covers 16 residues. The ends lost 1 base at V and 3 bases at J; junction bases unmatched: 10. The CDR3 sequence is CASSLWWEGRNYEQYF. The CDR3, as DNA: TGCGCCAGCAGCTTGTGGTGGGAGGGCCGTAACTACGAGCAGTACTTC.

The DNA of the CDR3 is TGCGCCAGCAGCAACGGGACGGTGAACACTGAAGCTTTCTTT. As protein: CASSNGTVNTEAFF. The chain has TRBV5-1 and TRBJ1-1; D may be TRBD1 (5 bases). With 4 bases removed from V and 0 bases from J, the gap between germline ends came to 10 bases. CDR1 and CDR2 (germline): SGHRS, YFSETQ. The CDR3 has 14 amino acids.

Concerning this clone itself: Different DNA sequences within this sample yield the same CDR3. The J gene is TRBJ2-3, the V gene TRBV7-8; 11 bases map to TRBD2. CDR1 is SGHVS, CDR2 FQNEAQ, per germline. The CDR3 spans 16 residues. After removal of 3 bases from V and 2 bases from J, the junction contained 4 bases not matched to a gene. The CDR3 nucleotides are TGTGCCAGCAGCTTTCGACTAGCGGGACTCACAGATACGCAGTATTTT. Translated: CASSFRLAGLTDTQYF.

The J gene is TRBJ2-7, the V gene TRBV3-1 (or the pseudogene TRBV3-2), with a tentative D call TRBD2 (6 bases). V was shortened by 2 bases and J by 0 bases, with 8 bases between the two germline ends. Germline values: CDR1 LGHDT, CDR2 YNNKEL (reference sequence). The CDR3 length is 14 residues. The chain's CDR3 is CASSQHGSSYEQYF. Here the CDR3 DNA reads TGTGCCAGCAGCCAACACGGGAGCTCCTACGAGCAGTACTTC.

This rearrangement joins TRBV18 to TRBJ1-1; D is perhaps TRBD1 (5 bases). The CDR3 totals 14 residues. With 4 bases removed from V and 6 bases from J, the gap between germline ends came to 15 bases. CDR1 is KGHSH and CDR2 is LQKENI in the germline V gene. CDR3 nucleotide sequence: TGTGCCAGCTCACGCCCGGACAAAGTCTCTGAAGCTTTCTTT. It specifies CASSRPDKVSEAFF.

This rearrangement joins TRBV7-9 to TRBJ1-2, with a tentative D call TRBD1 (6 bases). Per germline, CDR1 SEHNR and CDR2 FQNEAQ (reference sequence). The CDR3 consists of 15 residues. Trimming stripped 1 base from V and 2 bases from J, with 11 bases between. The CDR3 bases are TGTGCCAGCAGCTTAGAGAGGACAGACAACTATGGCTACACCTTC. This encodes CASSLERTDNYGYTF.

The DNA for the CDR3 is TGTGCCAGCAGCAGCTTAGGGGCGGGCCTCTTCTCTGGGGCCAACGTCCTGACTTTC. This codes for CASSSLGAGLFSGANVLTF. The rearrangement uses TRBV27 and TRBJ2-6, with D perhaps TRBD1 or TRBD2 (5 bases each). Germline V gene data show CDR1 as MNHEY and CDR2 as SMNVEV (reference sequence). V was cut by 6 bases and J by 0 bases, with 21 bases left in between. The CDR3 is made up of 19 amino acids.

The chain uses TRBV5-4 and TRBJ1-2; D is undetermined. V was trimmed by 3 bases and J by 3 bases, leaving 12 bases between them. The CDR3 loop spans 14 amino acids. CDR1 is SGHNT and CDR2 is YYREEE in the germline V gene (reference sequence). The DNA for the CDR3 is TGTGCCAGCAGCTCCCGACTTGGGGACTATGGCTACACCTTC. It is translated as CASSSRLGDYGYTF.

V is TRBV4-3 and J is TRBJ1-2; D gene ambiguous. The CDR3 extends over 15 amino acids. CDR1 is LGHNA and CDR2 is YSLEER in the germline V gene. V was clipped by 4 bases and J by 7 bases, with 19 bases between them. The CDR3 loop is CASSRQSGGYGGYTF. In DNA, the CDR3 is TGCGCCAGCAGCCGCCAAAGTGGAGGGTACGGTGGCTACACCTTC.

V usage is TRBV6-4 and J usage is TRBJ1-4, with TRBD1 as a possible D gene (5 bases). The germline gives CDR1 MRHNA, CDR2 SNTAGT. The CDR3 length is 13 residues. Between the trimmed V and J ends, which lost 5 bases and 8 bases, there was a span of 12 bases. CDR3 amino acids: CASSRTSEEKLFF. CDR3 bases: TGTGCCAGCAGTAGGACATCTGAAGAAAAACTGTTTTTT.